This is a list of T cell receptor beta chains from one sample in a study of cytomegalovirus exposure and HLA in healthy donors. Clones were sequenced by immunoSEQ multiplex PCR, and TCRdb holds only the in-frame ones, with some missing. The sample has 200,000 or so clones, 65% to 90% seen once. The specimen was PBMCs. Source of these receptors: a girl aged 10 to 17 in good health and CMV-seronegative. Both conserved end residues are part of each CDR3. A D gene is named only where the DNA matches it firmly. Expanded clones are given a class, and other clones once, few, many or no size at all.

NA	TRBV21-1	TRBJ1-6	NA	TGTGCCAGCAGACACGGGCATCGGGACAGGGAAAGAGATTCACCCCTCCACTTT	CASRHGHRDRERDSPLHF
NA	TRBV27	TRBJ2-5	NA	TGTGCCAGCAGATCCCTTGGGGGCCAGGAGGTGACCCAGTACTTC	CASRSLGGQEVTQYF
NA	TRBV5-1	TRBJ2-5	TRBD1	TGCGCCAGCAGCGCAACCGGGACAGGGGCCCAAGAGACCCAGTACTTC	CASSATGTGAQETQYF
NA	TRBV20-1	TRBJ2-3	NA	TGCAGTGCTAGATTGGGGGGTACGCAGTATTTT	CSARLGGTQYF
NA	TRBV28	TRBJ1-3	TRBD1	TGTGCCAGCAGCCCGCCGGGACAGGGAGACACCATATATTTT	CASSPPGQGDTIYF
NA	TRBV2	TRBJ1-6	NA	TGTGCCAGCAGTGAAGCGAAGGCGGGAAGAGAAGGTCTTTCACCCCTCCACTTT	CASSEAKAGREGLSPLHF
NA	TRBV4-1	TRBJ1-1	TRBD1	TGCGCCAGCAGCCTACAGGGGATTAACACTGAAGCTTTCTTT	CASSLQGINTEAFF
few	TRBV7-9	TRBJ1-1	NA	TGTGCCAGCAGCCAACAGGGCTCGTCGACAGAGGCTTTCTTT	CASSQQGSSTEAFF
NA	TRBV5-4	TRBJ2-3	NA	TGTGCCAGCAGCCGACTCATTGAAGATACGCAGTATTTT	CASSRLIEDTQYF
NA	TRBV2	TRBJ2-1	NA	TGTGCCAGCAGTGACTCCAGGGCCAATGAGCAGTTCTTC	CASSDSRANEQFF
NA	TRBV9	TRBJ2-3	NA	TGTGCCAGCAGCGTAGGGCCACAGGGCACAGATACGCAGTATTTT	CASSVGPQGTDTQYF
NA	TRBV5-1	TRBJ2-1	NA	TGCGCCAGCAGCCTGGGCGACAATGAGCAGTTCTTC	CASSLGDNEQFF
NA	TRBV28	TRBJ1-1	NA	TGTGCCAGCAGTTCTCCTTCCCTGGAGGGCGGAAACACTGAAGCTTTCTTT	CASSSPSLEGGNTEAFF
NA	TRBV6-4	TRBJ2-2	TRBD2	TGTGCCAGCAAGATGGGGGAGGGTAGCACCGGGGAGCTGTTTTTT	CASKMGEGSTGELFF
NA	TRBV6-5	TRBJ1-5	NA	TGTGCCAGCAGAGAGGGAACTCCAGGACAGCCCCAGCATTTT	CASREGTPGQPQHF
few	TRBV10-3	TRBJ2-1	TRBD2	TGTGCCACGGGGCGGGGGGACTACAATGAGCAGTTCTTC	CATGRGDYNEQFF
NA	TRBV2	TRBJ2-4	TRBD1	TGTGCCAGCAGTCCGGGGACAGTACTAGCCAAAAACATTCAGTACTTC	CASSPGTVLAKNIQYF
NA	TRBV14	TRBJ1-2	NA	TGTGCCAGCAGCCAAGATGGCCGAAGAGGATCCTATGGCTACACCTTC	CASSQDGRRGSYGYTF
once	TRBV29-1	TRBJ1-1	NA	TGCAGCGGTTACAGGTGGGCTGAAGCTTTCTTT	CSGYRWAEAFF
NA	TRBV11-3	TRBJ2-5	TRBD2	TGTGCCAGCAGCTTAGGCAGTAGCGGGGGGGCCCAAGAGACCCAGTACTTC	CASSLGSSGGAQETQYF
NA	TRBV29-1	TRBJ2-3	NA	TGCAGCGTCCGGGTCGGCACAGATACGCAGTATTTT	CSVRVGTDTQYF
NA	TRBV18	TRBJ1-2	TRBD1	TGTGCCAGCTCACCACTGGGACAGGGAGGGGACTATGGCTACACCTTC	CASSPLGQGGDYGYTF
NA	TRBV4-3	TRBJ2-1	NA	TGCGCCAGCAGCCAAGATGAATCCGGGAATGAGCAGTTCTTC	CASSQDESGNEQFF
NA	TRBV5-1	TRBJ2-1	TRBD2	TGCGCCAGCAGCTTTGGATTCGGACTAGCGGGGGACTCATGGGGTGAGCAGTTCTTC	CASSFGFGLAGDSWGEQFF
NA	TRBV6-5	TRBJ1-2	TRBD1	TGTGCCAGCAGGCGACAGGGGGGGGAGTATGGCTACACCTTC	CASRRQGGEYGYTF
NA	TRBV29-1	TRBJ2-7	NA	TGCAGCGTTGCGCGTGCTAACGAGCAGTACTTC	CSVARANEQYF
NA	TRBV5-6	TRBJ2-1	NA	TGTGCCAGCAGCGCGCTCAGGGGATTTGGGAACAATGAGCAGTTCTTC	CASSALRGFGNNEQFF
NA	TRBV7-6	TRBJ1-3	NA	TGTGCCAGCAGCGGCGGTTTCTTTCTGGGCCCCACAGGGAGCTCTGGAAACACCATATATTTT	CASSGGFFLGPTGSSGNTIYF
NA	TRBV27	TRBJ2-3	TRBD1	TGTGCCAGCAGTTCCAGGGGGAGAGTAGGAGATACGCAGTATTTT	CASSSRGRVGDTQYF
NA	TRBV20-1	TRBJ1-1	NA	TGCAGTTTTTCCCCAGCGGCTTTCTTT	CSFSPAAFF
NA	TRBV27	TRBJ2-5	NA	TGTGCCAGCAGTTTATCCGCTCGTGGCTTAGAGACCCAGTACTTC	CASSLSARGLETQYF
few	TRBV6-6	TRBJ1-2	TRBD1	TGTGCCAGCAGACCCGGACAGGGGGAAGTATATGGCTACACCTTC	CASRPGQGEVYGYTF
NA	TRBV5-1	TRBJ1-6	NA	TGCGCCAGCAGCTTGTCACCGGGAGGGGGTCAATCACCCCTCCACTTT	CASSLSPGGGQSPLHF
NA	TRBV19	TRBJ1-2	TRBD1	TGTGCCAGTACCGTCGGAGGACAGGGGGCCTATGGCTACACCTTC	CASTVGGQGAYGYTF
NA	TRBV21-1	TRBJ1-3	NA	TGTGCCAGCAGCACCAACAGGGCGCAGAACTCTGGAAACACCATATATTTT	CASSTNRAQNSGNTIYF